This T cell receptor beta chain was captured by sequencing in a study of blood T cell repertoires in COVID-19. Study background: Samples of COVID-19 (acute and convalescent) were obtained from the United States, Italy and Spain. T cells, B-cell-depleted T cells, or PBMCs provided the cDNA or gDNA that served as material.

With 1 base removed from V and 7 bases from J, the gap between germline ends came to 7 bases. The CDR3 is made up of 13 amino acids. Germline lookup yields CDR1 SGHTA and CDR2 FQGNSA. The authors' processing: From reference gene primer amplification, estimates of nucleated cell counts were derived. Sequenced by immunoSEQ multiplex PCR; TCRdb stores in-frame clones only, minus some. Clone size and V and J calls were adopted from that table, with D and trimming inferred from the DNA. The repertoire holds 200,000 to 300,000 clones, with 75% to 90% as singletons. Sequencing used peripheral blood. This sequence originates from a woman aged 60 to 75 with active or convalescent COVID-19. The chain recombines TRBV7-2 with TRBJ2-2; D call uncertain. The CDR3: CASSLGDGGELFF. CDR3 nucleotides: TGTGCCAGCAGCTTAGGCGATGGCGGGGAGCTGTTTTTT.